The T cell receptor beta chain described here comes from a study of cytomegalovirus exposure and HLA in healthy donors (dated by TCRdb to about 2017). Looking at the study overall: An earlier analysis of about 530 of the donors reported roughly 300 Gb of sequence data and 95 million to 140 million unique TCR beta sequences obtained from approximately 180 million T cells. Every repertoire in the discovery cohort had been generated on one and the same sequencing platform. Approximately 300 gigabases of sequencing data and approximately 91 million unique TCR sequences made up an early release that covered some 640 HLA-typed donors. The aim of the study was to test whether cataloging public T cell receptors could identify signatures of past pathogen exposure. Class I and class II HLA loci were covered by the typing at four-digit resolution. Genome-wide SNP genotypes for about 55% of the roughly 670 donors were used in a later genetic analysis, which treated that subset as a discovery cohort. Rather than drawing on any new phenotypic data, the later analysis identified candidate immune exposures from TCR beta sequences and the way those sequences occurred across donors. To predict cytomegalovirus infection status, the study combined high-throughput TCR immunosequencing, statistical association of individual TCRs with disease status, and machine learning. In an earlier analysis of 500 to 650 of the donors, high-throughput TCR beta sequencing was used to judge whether each TCR beta V gene segment behaved as functional or pseudogenic. Typing coverage varied by locus: about 620-630 donors for A, B, C, DRB1 and DQB1; approximately 560 for DQA1; around 570 for DPA1; approximately 490 for DPB1. Roughly 5 DR-DQ haplotypes were handled as single units for association and clustering, since linkage in the cohort was strong. A later analysis re-examined previously published TCR beta repertoires from just over 650 donors and added high-resolution HLA genotyping to investigate patterns of TCR occurrence. Using immunosequencing, the study profiled T cell repertoires from about 610 subjects and related those repertoires to cytomegalovirus serostatus. Besides the first cohort of approximately 670 subjects, a separate validation cohort made up of over a hundred different subjects was used. Donor age, sex, ethnicity and CMV serostatus were compiled together with the repertoire data. Of the 300 to 450 genotyped donors, around 81% fell in the genetic ancestry cluster associated with self-reported Caucasian donors. Among around 400 genotyped donors of the cohort, an average of about 240,000 unique TCR beta nucleotide sequences was sequenced per donor, of which approximately 19% were non-productive. Study-wide conclusions, independent of this receptor: Over 15 rarely observed V segments, including chromosome 9 orphons, were excluded from the earlier analysis of about 610 of the donors because counts were too low. The classifier was reported to diagnose cytomegalovirus status with high specificity and sensitivity in both the original and validation cohorts. When HLA alleles, especially DR and DQ, strongly co-occurred, attributing TCR associations to individual alleles was difficult. In a later genetic analysis, a missense DCLRE1C variant was associated with V-gene and J-gene trimming of TCR beta chains, and the association was replicated in an independent cohort. An earlier analysis of approximately 540 of the donors showed that most TCR beta V segments appeared in productive rearrangements either about 90% or about 30% of the time, which broadly matched IMGT annotations. Presence/absence analyses assumed roughly uniform sequencing depth across donors, an assumption that may not hold. Because HLA typing was missing for some donors at each locus, association tests included only the typed subset. A total of 150 or so TCR beta chains were listed by the study as associated with cytomegalovirus. Linkage disequilibrium might explain the correlated functional status among segregating V segments, but an unknown experimental factor could not be ruled out. Most CMV-associated TCR beta chains appeared to be HLA-restricted in a later analysis, and the HLA associations seemed to be driven largely by CMV exposure. For the cohort, immune exposure information was limited to CMV serostatus. Several of the top co-occurrence clusters appeared to be linked to parvovirus B19, influenza, CMV and Epstein-Barr virus, according to a later analysis. The authors suggested that the approach could potentially be extended to other disease states and immunological phenotypes. In a later analysis, some 17,000 TCR beta sequences were associated with specific HLA alleles at a false discovery rate of 0.05. Compared with equally common non-associated chains, HLA-associated TCR beta chains in a later analysis were more clonally expanded and had lower generation probabilities. A cluster of highly shared sequence variants was judged likely to be a technical artifact of the sequencing pipeline. In vitro tests confirmed that a few of the cytomegalovirus-associated TCR beta chains recognize cytomegalovirus antigens. Compared with the roughly 670-donor mean, donors in an Asian-associated ancestry cluster had fewer N-insertions in productive TCRs, according to a later genetic analysis. A further reported finding was that TCR beta sequences accurately predicted the HLA-A and HLA-B alleles for most subjects in the first cohort. This cohort had only TCR beta chains sequenced, and the lack of alpha or paired-chain data limited which features could be detected. Across donors, most TCR sequences were observed very rarely, whereas some public TCRs were present in many individuals. In a later analysis, TCR association rates were found to vary across HLA loci, with the most associated TCRs seen for DRB1 alleles and the fewest for HLA-C alleles.

This clone was seen a handful of times. Its antigen is still unknown. Base quality data are lacking; no much larger clone is found one base away. The library was built by means of the immunoSEQ multiplex PCR assay. For the multiplex PCR, a mixture combining 60 forward primers for TCR Vbeta segments and 13 reverse primers for TCR Jbeta segments was used. Amplification of the CDR3 region of rearranged TCR beta genes was performed with a multiplex PCR assay on genomic DNA. The Illumina HiSeq System was used to sequence the amplified TCR beta libraries as 87-base-pair reads. The study's processing was this. A later analysis counted some 74 million unique TCR beta chains across the 650 to 800 repertoires, and 10 million to 12 million of these chains were shared by at least two donors. A nearest-neighbor algorithm error-corrected the raw reads and collapsed the reads into unique sequences, merging closely related sequences to remove PCR and sequencing errors. To assign V, D and J gene segments, CDR3 sequences were aligned to IMGT reference sequences. For a sequence to be retained, at least a six-nucleotide match to both a V gene segment and a J gene segment was required. Rearrangements were classified as productive when the CDR3 lacked stop codons and remained in frame with V and J, and all other rearrangements were classified as non-productive. Following IMGT convention, CDR3 was defined as the stretch from the second conserved V-encoded cysteine to the conserved J-encoded phenylalanine. In an earlier analysis of more than 550 of the donors, sequences lacking an unambiguous match to a single V gene segment were excluded. In an earlier analysis of approximately 550 of the donors, V segments were called functional above 56.7% productive rearrangements and were called segregating when the between-donor standard deviation exceeded 5%. A statistical classification framework was built to diagnose cytomegalovirus status from the catalog of TCR beta chain sequences. In a later analysis, V and J genes were assigned by comparing TCR nucleotide sequences against IMGT/GENE-DB human TR gene sequences. The TCRdist pipeline was used in a later analysis to assign CDR3 sequences and most-parsimonious VDJ recombination scenarios. In a later analysis, each TCR beta chain was defined by its CDR3 amino acid sequence together with its V-gene family, and reads lacking a unique V-gene family were excluded. In a later analysis, some 600 highly shared, low-generation-probability nucleotide sequences were removed to address suspected cross-contamination and a sequencing artifact. A later analysis calculated a clonal expansion index for each public chain from normalized within-repertoire ranks of inferred template counts. In a later analysis, generation probabilities were computed using a VDJ recombination model fitted to out-of-frame rearrangements, and the results were checked against IGoR. A later analysis scored TCR-TCR, TCR-HLA and TCR-CMV co-occurrence with hypergeometric tests, applying a repertoire-size bias correction to TCR pairs. In a later analysis, false discovery rates were estimated by permuting HLA or CMV assignments 20 times. In a later analysis, co-occurring TCRs were grouped using DBSCAN, with TCRdist sequence similarity added in when clustering inside HLA-allele-positive subsets. For co-occurrence clustering, repertoires with fewer than 30,000 or more than 120,000 public chains were excluded, along with five repertoires with anomalous nucleotide sharing. TCRdb stores this immuneACCESS table with in-frame sequences only. Part of the clones is absent; in the studies checked, under half of the shortfall reflects unresolved V genes, and no reason is known for the rest. From that table come the V and J calls and clone size; the DNA was used to work out D and trimming. The sample yields under 35,000 clones; roughly 69% were counted once. The ten biggest clones cover around 23% of the sample.

The cohort consisted of fewer than 700 healthy bone marrow donors. All cohort members were sampled while nominally healthy, although unrecorded immune exposures were likely present. The donor was CMV seropositive and belonged to the group of 250 to 300 seropositive cohort members. A peripheral blood sample was provided by each donor, and peripheral blood mononuclear cells were used for TCR beta sequencing. The Qiagen DNeasy Blood Extraction Kit was used to extract genomic DNA from the blood cell samples. This TCR derives from a middle-aged man in good health and CMV-seropositive. The sequenced sample was PBMCs.

The CDR3 protein sequence reads: CASSPEWTQYF. The DNA sequence is given as TGTGCCAGCAGCCCGGAGTGGACCCAGTACTTC. The chain is encoded by TRBV7-6 joined to TRBJ2-5; no D gene call is confident. The CDR3 contains 11 residues, cysteine and phenylalanine counted. This entry keeps only the CDR3 DNA: 33 bases, framed from base 1. V sheds 5 bases and J sheds 7 bases, leaving 8 bases between their ends. CDR1 and CDR2, per the germline V gene, are SGHVS and FNYEAQ. The variable domain in full, with residues beyond the CDR3 obtained from the reference TRBV7-6 and TRBJ2-5 genes, is GAGVSQSPRYKVTKRGQDVALRCDPISGHVSLYWYRQALGQGPEFLTYFNYEAQQDKSGLPNDRFSAERPEGSISTLTIQRTEQRDSAMYRCASSPEWTQYFGPGTRLLVL.